These T cell receptor beta chains were read from a single sample in a study of blood T cell repertoires in COVID-19. This table comes from immunoSEQ multiplex PCR, and its TCRdb copy is limited to in-frame clones, with some not included. The profile shows 150,000 to 250,000 clones, 82% of them singletons. The sample was PBMCs or T cells enriched from blood (not recorded which). Every receptor here comes from a man aged 40-55 years who had recovered from COVID-19. Each CDR3 is given with its conserved first and last residue. D genes are given only for firm matches. Not all rows give a size; the values are once, few, many and, for expanded clones, a class.

size: NA; V: TRBV7-6; J: TRBJ2-1; D: TRBD1; DNA: TGTGCCAGCAGCTTGGATGGGGGCCGGGACAGATACAATGAGCAGTTCTTC; CDR3: CASSLDGGRDRYNEQFF
size: NA; V: TRBV19; J: TRBJ1-5; D: TRBD1; DNA: TGTGCCAGTAGTCCTCAACATGGACAGGTCAATCAGCCCCAGCATTTT; CDR3: CASSPQHGQVNQPQHF
size: NA; V: TRBV7-9; J: TRBJ2-7; D: TRBD2; DNA: TGTGCCAGCAGCGGAGGGACTAGCGGGAGAAGAGGGATCTACGAGCAGTACTTC; CDR3: CASSGGTSGRRGIYEQYF
size: NA; V: TRBV4-1; J: TRBJ1-5; D: NA; DNA: TGCGCCAGCAGTTTACAGCTCAATCAGCCCCAGCATTTT; CDR3: CASSLQLNQPQHF
size: NA; V: TRBV5-1; J: TRBJ2-1; D: TRBD2; DNA: TGCGCCAGCAGCTTGGCCCCTAGCGGTAGCTACAATGAGCAGTTCTTC; CDR3: CASSLAPSGSYNEQFF
size: NA; V: TRBV27; J: TRBJ1-2; D: TRBD1; DNA: TGTGCCAGCAGTTACACAGGGGTCTATGGCTACACCTTC; CDR3: CASSYTGVYGYTF
size: NA; V: TRBV10-3; J: TRBJ2-7; D: TRBD1; DNA: TGTGCCATCACAGCAGGGGGCTCCTACGAGCAGTACTTC; CDR3: CAITAGGSYEQYF
size: NA; V: TRBV6-1; J: TRBJ1-2; D: TRBD1; DNA: TGTGCCAGCAGGGAAGCCAGGGGGACCTATGGCTACACCTTC; CDR3: CASREARGTYGYTF
size: NA; V: TRBV9; J: TRBJ2-5; D: TRBD2; DNA: TGTGCCAGCAGCGTCGGGGGGACGGATCACCAAGAGACCCAGTACTTC; CDR3: CASSVGGTDHQETQYF
size: NA; V: TRBV6-5; J: TRBJ1-2; D: NA; DNA: TGTGCCAGCAGTTACTCGGAGTCACAAGGCTACACCTTC; CDR3: CASSYSESQGYTF
size: NA; V: TRBV19; J: TRBJ1-2; D: TRBD1; DNA: TGTGCCAGTAGTATAAATGCCGGACAGGGGTATGGCTACACCTTC; CDR3: CASSINAGQGYGYTF
size: NA; V: TRBV3-1/TRBV3-2; J: TRBJ2-1; D: TRBD2; DNA: TGTGCCAGCAGCCAAGGGGGGGGGTACAATGAGCAGTTCTTC; CDR3: CASSQGGGYNEQFF
size: NA; V: TRBV2; J: TRBJ1-1; D: TRBD1; DNA: TGTGCCAGCAGCCCGTTTGAAATTCGACAGGGTCACACTGAAGCTTTCTTT; CDR3: CASSPFEIRQGHTEAFF
size: NA; V: TRBV6-2/TRBV6-3; J: TRBJ1-1; D: TRBD1; DNA: TGTGCCAGCAGCAACGGACAGGGCAACACTGAAGCTTTCTTT; CDR3: CASSNGQGNTEAFF
size: NA; V: TRBV18; J: TRBJ2-1; D: NA; DNA: TGTGCCAGCTCACCACAGCAAGACAATGAGCAGTTCTTC; CDR3: CASSPQQDNEQFF
size: NA; V: TRBV28; J: TRBJ2-5; D: TRBD2; DNA: TGTGCCAGCAGTCCCCCGACTAGCGGGAGGGTCCAAGAGACCCAGTACTTC; CDR3: CASSPPTSGRVQETQYF
size: NA; V: TRBV19; J: TRBJ1-2; D: NA; DNA: TGTGCCAGTAGCAATACAGTGTCCTATGGCTACACCTTC; CDR3: CASSNTVSYGYTF
size: NA; V: TRBV5-1; J: TRBJ2-7; D: NA; DNA: TGCGCCAGCAGCTTGTCAGACAGCCTCTACGAGCAGTACTTC; CDR3: CASSLSDSLYEQYF
size: NA; V: TRBV27; J: TRBJ2-1; D: NA; DNA: TGTGCCAGCAGCCCTAGCGCCAGCTCCTACAATGAGCAGTTCTTC; CDR3: CASSPSASSYNEQFF
size: NA; V: TRBV7-3; J: TRBJ1-2; D: NA; DNA: TGTGCCAGCAGCCGGGGGGGAAACTATGGCTACACCTTC; CDR3: CASSRGGNYGYTF
size: NA; V: TRBV10-2; J: TRBJ2-7; D: TRBD1; DNA: TGCGCCAGCAGGACGGGACAGGGAACCTACGAGCAGTACTTC; CDR3: CASRTGQGTYEQYF
size: NA; V: TRBV29-1; J: TRBJ1-1; D: NA; DNA: TGCAGCGTTGGAGGTAAACAGGGGAACACTGAAGCTTTCTTT; CDR3: CSVGGKQGNTEAFF
size: NA; V: TRBV4-3; J: TRBJ2-7; D: TRBD1; DNA: TGCGCCAGCAGCGAGGGGACAGGGACGTACGAGCAGTACTTC; CDR3: CASSEGTGTYEQYF
size: NA; V: TRBV9; J: TRBJ1-2; D: TRBD1; DNA: TGTGCCAGCAGCGTGAGTCAGACAGGGGGCCCGGACCGCTATGGCTACACCTTC; CDR3: CASSVSQTGGPDRYGYTF
size: NA; V: TRBV12-3/TRBV12-4; J: TRBJ2-1; D: NA; DNA: TGTGCCAGCAGTGCGGCTCTCAACAATGAGCAGTTCTTC; CDR3: CASSAALNNEQFF
size: once; V: TRBV10-3; J: TRBJ1-2; D: NA; DNA: TGTGCCATCAGGGGCGAGGAGGGGTATGGCTACACCTTC; CDR3: CAIRGEEGYGYTF
size: NA; V: TRBV28; J: TRBJ1-2; D: NA; DNA: TGTGCCAGCAGTTTCGGGGGGACTAACTATGGCTACACCTTC; CDR3: CASSFGGTNYGYTF
size: NA; V: TRBV7-3; J: TRBJ2-3; D: TRBD1; DNA: TGTGCCAGCAGCCAGAGACAGGGGGGAGGCACAGATACGCAGTATTTT; CDR3: CASSQRQGGGTDTQYF
size: NA; V: TRBV11-2; J: TRBJ1-5; D: TRBD1; DNA: TGTGCCAGCAGCTTAAGGGACAGGTACAATCAGCCCCAGCATTTT; CDR3: CASSLRDRYNQPQHF
size: NA; V: TRBV5-1; J: TRBJ2-1; D: NA; DNA: TGCGCCAGCAGCTCCGGAGGCGCCTACAATGAGCAGTTCTTC; CDR3: CASSSGGAYNEQFF
size: few; V: TRBV7-2; J: TRBJ2-1; D: NA; DNA: TGTGCCAGCAGCTTGAGCTCCTACAATGAGCAGTTCTTC; CDR3: CASSLSSYNEQFF
size: NA; V: TRBV12-3/TRBV12-4; J: TRBJ2-5; D: NA; DNA: TGTGCCAGCAGTCGCCGACAGCAAGAGACCCAGTACTTC; CDR3: CASSRRQQETQYF
size: NA; V: TRBV5-4; J: TRBJ2-6; D: NA; DNA: TGTGCCAGCAGCTCACGACACCTCGGGGATGGGGCCAACGTCCTGACTTTC; CDR3: CASSSRHLGDGANVLTF
size: NA; V: TRBV5-1; J: TRBJ1-3; D: NA; DNA: TGCGCCAGCAGCCTCGGAACAGATCCGAGCGGAAACACCATATATTTT; CDR3: CASSLGTDPSGNTIYF
size: NA; V: TRBV9; J: TRBJ2-6; D: NA; DNA: TGTGCCAGCAGCGTGAGCTCAGGGCCTGGGGCCAACGTCCTGACTTTC; CDR3: CASSVSSGPGANVLTF